This TCR beta chain was retrieved from a study of OX40 agonist ivuxolimab in advanced cancers. The table came from immunoSEQ multiplex PCR; TCRdb's copy has only in-frame clones and leaves some out. This sample carries under 90,000 clones, around 83% of them seen once, and the ten largest clones take 2.2%. The CDR3 is 15 amino acids. J was trimmed by 4 bases and V by 2 bases; bases with no gene match: 6. From germline, CDR1 is SGHDN and CDR2 FVKESK. The chain employs TRBV14 and TRBJ2-7, with TRBD1 identical over 9 bases. The source was CD4+ or CD8+ T cells sorted from blood, collected in a trial of the OX40 agonist ivuxolimab. The receptor was isolated from an adult with an advanced solid tumor such as melanoma, head and neck, liver or kidney cancer. This chain's CDR3 is CASSQSGTGKYEQYF. The CDR3, as DNA: TGTGCCAGCAGCCAATCCGGGACAGGGAAATACGAGCAGTACTTC.